What follows describes a single TCR beta chain. The specificity of this receptor is unknown. No clone much larger than this one lies a single base away; base qualities are absent. One collaborating source in Seattle enrolled patients while the patients were actively infected and followed the patients over time throughout the course of disease. Each collaborating institution followed its own protocols to collect whole blood in K2EDTA tubes. For TCRbeta analysis, collaborators shipped samples as frozen whole blood, isolated PBMCs, or DNA extracted from either of those sample types. From the cysteine up to the phenylalanine, the CDR3 has a length of 14 residues. The retained sequence is limited to the CDR3, 42 bases, with the frame set at the first base. A distance of 13 bases separates the germline ends of V and J, which lose 6 bases and 7 bases respectively. The germline V gene (reference sequence) specifies MNHEY as CDR1 and SMNVEV as CDR2.

The source of the sample is a study of blood T cell repertoires in COVID-19 (dated by TCRdb to about 2020). Background for the entire study: Collaborator samples came from the United States, Italy and Spain and covered acute and convalescent phases of COVID-19. The repertoires were released in a freely available public database intended as a resource for research on the immune response to SARS-CoV-2. Samples came from the ongoing ImmuneRACE study (first 160 participants) plus 1,254 subjects from 6 global collaborators. HLA class I and class II types, where available, came from metadata supplied by the sample provider rather than from assay-based typing. The prospective study material was composed of cDNA or gDNA derived from T cells, B-cell-depleted T cells, or PBMCs. The sample metadata nearly always contained a de-identified subject ID, COVID-19 status, age in years and sex. Deeply sampled blood TCRbeta repertoires from subjects exposed to, actively infected with, or recovered from COVID-19 were included in the dataset. General study outcomes and caveats: The amount of clinical and demographic metadata varied by source and participant and was provided uncurated.

The immunoSEQ Assay, a bias-controlled multiplex PCR, was used to amplify TCRbeta CDR3 regions from genomic DNA. The published analysis was carried out like this. Within the assay, amplification of reference gene primers was used to estimate how many nucleated cells each sample contained. To quantify the absolute abundance of each unique TCRbeta CDR3 rearrangement, sequence reads were collapsed and filtered. For each sample, productive Simpson clonality was calculated as the square root of Simpson's diversity index across productive rearrangements. TCRdb stores this immuneACCESS table with in-frame sequences only. Part of the clones is absent; in the studies checked, under half of the shortfall reflects unresolved V genes, and no reason is known for the rest. That table is the source of V, J and clone size, and D and trimming were worked out from the DNA. The sample records about 410,000 clones, about 88% of which are singletons. The ten top clones hold roughly 1.6% of the sample.

What was sequenced was peripheral blood. The chain employs TRBV27 and TRBJ1-6; the D gene cannot be resolved reliably. The TCR comes from a woman aged 40 to 55 with COVID-19, enrolled during active disease. CDR3 protein: CASSSHLGNSPLHF. The nucleotide sequence is TGTGCCAGCAGCTCCCACCTCGGGAATTCACCCCTCCACTTT.